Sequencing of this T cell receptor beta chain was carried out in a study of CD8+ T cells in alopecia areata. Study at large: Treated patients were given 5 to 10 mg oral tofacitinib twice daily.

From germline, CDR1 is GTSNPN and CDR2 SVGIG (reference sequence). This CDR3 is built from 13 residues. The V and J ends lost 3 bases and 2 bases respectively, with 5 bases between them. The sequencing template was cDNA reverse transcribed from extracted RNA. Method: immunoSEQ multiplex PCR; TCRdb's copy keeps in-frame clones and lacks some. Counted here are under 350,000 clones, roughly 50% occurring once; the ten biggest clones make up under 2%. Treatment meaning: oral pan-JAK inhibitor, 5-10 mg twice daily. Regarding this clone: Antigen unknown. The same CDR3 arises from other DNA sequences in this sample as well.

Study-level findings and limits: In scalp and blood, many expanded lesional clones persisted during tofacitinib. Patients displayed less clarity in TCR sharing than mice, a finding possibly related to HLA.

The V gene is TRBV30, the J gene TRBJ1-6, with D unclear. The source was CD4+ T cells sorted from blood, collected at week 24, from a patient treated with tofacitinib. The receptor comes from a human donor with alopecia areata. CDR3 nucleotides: TGTGCCTGGAGGGGCCCCTATAATTCACCCCTCCACTTT. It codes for CAWRGPYNSPLHF.